This T cell receptor (beta chain) is from a study of T cells in Graves' hyperthyroidism and ophthalmopathy. Amplified regions were TCR beta CDR3 sequences from RNA transcripts. A first-round RT-PCR of the TCR CDR3 used the HTBI primer set. MiXCR, applied by TCRdb to the multiplex PCR reads, yields one record per CDR3 protein. Of 600,000 to 650,000 distinct CDR3 sequences listed, under 25% are singletons. The CDR3 is 14 amino acids. The germline gives CDR1 PRHDT, CDR2 FYEKMQ (reference sequence). V was clipped by 5 bases and J by 3 bases, with 13 bases between them. Disease lasting under 3 months, a NOSPECS grade of at least 4, and a Clinical Activity Score of at least 3 were features of the ophthalmopathy patients. Uncontrolled infection, other autoimmune disease, pregnancy or lactation led to exclusion. Clinicians diagnosed patients from clinical symptoms, serum thyroxine and TRAb, thyroid ultrasound and orbital computed tomography.

As for this clonotype: Its antigen is unidentified.

Study outcomes and limitations: Progression to ophthalmopathy was predicted a median of approximately seven months early.

The clonotype was recovered from a young man with Graves' ophthalmopathy. Sequencing was carried out using blood. The chain joins TRBV13 to TRBJ2-5; perhaps TRBD2 as D (5 bases). For the CDR3, the DNA is TGTGCCAGCAGCCCCAGCCGGGGAAAAGAGACCCAGTACTTC. Encoded protein: CASSPSRGKETQYF.